Included here is one TCR beta chain sequence, with context. The antigen it binds to is not known. Library construction relied on 5' RACE. Each TCR library was prepared from around 3,200 ng of total RNA. cDNA was synthesized with SMARTScribe reverse transcriptase in eight separate reactions per sample. During cDNA synthesis, unique molecular identifiers containing a 6-nucleotide sample barcode were introduced by template switching. TCRalpha and TCRbeta cDNA was amplified by two nested PCRs of about 15 and 9 cycles, with bead purification after each PCR. Before amplification, the cDNA was both treated with uracil DNA-glycosylase and purified with the QIAquick PCR purification kit. The second PCR was the step at which Illumina TruSeq-compatible adapters and sample-specific barcodes were added. Library quality and concentration were assessed using TapeStation and Qubit, and approximately 5 ng of each library was pooled. Pooled libraries were sequenced on an Illumina HiSeq2500 single-index Rapid Run with 2 x 100 bp reads and custom sequencing primers. Regarding the original processing steps: MiGEC version 1.2.6 was used for UMI-based consensus assembly to correct PCR and sequencing errors. MiXCR version 2.1.1 was used to carry out V(D)J alignment, clonotype assembly and CDR3 extraction. To normalise gene usage, clonotype sharing and MAIT/NKT TCR abundance, the top 1000, 10 000 and 20 000 clonotypes in each sample were analysed. After downsampling to 27 000 UMIs, diversity was calculated as the inverse Simpson index using the vegan R package. Statistical testing used paired Mann-Whitney U tests on the discordant twin pairs and applied Benjamini-Hochberg correction for multiple testing. TCRdb reanalyzed the reads, keeping one entry per CDR3 protein sequence and omitting DNA. TCRdb's processing, not the authors' own work, is the source of the V and J calls. This sample's table carries approximately 150,000 distinct CDR3 sequences. Clones ranked in the top ten supply about 2.6% of the sample.

An approximately 2.3 ml peripheral blood sample was drawn into PAXgene tubes per donor and stored at -80°C. Total RNA was isolated from whole blood with the PAXgene blood miRNA kit on an automated QIAcube, without T cell sorting. Deep TCRalpha and TCRbeta repertoire profiling with unique molecular barcoding was performed on peripheral blood of monozygotic twin pairs concordant or discordant for inflammatory bowel disease. Smoking habits were recorded for all twin pairs, and individuals were classified as current, former or never smokers. This specimen belongs to a study of monozygotic twins with inflammatory bowel disease (dated 2019 in TCRdb). Background for the entire study: A total of 28 monozygotic twin pairs were included in the full study, comprising nine German pairs (four IBD-concordant, five IBD-discordant) and 19 IBD-discordant Danish pairs. Each individual had, on average, about 151 000 unique TCRalpha sequences and 181 000 unique TCRbeta sequences available for analysis. The search for disease-associated traits relied mainly on comparing, within discordant pairs, IBD patients with their genetically identical healthy co-twins.

The CDR3 sequence holds 17 residues, the cysteine and phenylalanine included. No DNA accompanies this entry. The germline V gene gives CDR1 as LGHNA and CDR2 as YSLEER. What the work shows at the level of the full study, not this receptor alone: The analysis was unable to tell apart different T cell subtypes. The results gave no support for a single strong signal or clonotype linked to IBD. Measured by the inverse Simpson index, TCRbeta repertoire diversity was lower in IBD patients than in their healthy co-twins. Differing immunosuppressive treatments among patients may have added background noise and inter-individual variability to the repertoires. Concordant and discordant twins showed no difference in repertoire similarity, possibly because of limited statistical power. IBD patients shared fewer clonotypes with other individuals than healthy twins did, most markedly in patients showing signs of disease activity.

The clonotype comes from a human donor with ulcerative colitis or Crohn's disease, or a healthy co-twin of an affected twin (not recorded which). The sequencing input was blood. The rearranged segments are TRBV4-3 and TRBJ2-3; TCRdb selects TRBD1, and the lack of DNA leaves this call unchecked. The CDR3 protein is CASSQDTRRGGLDTQYF.